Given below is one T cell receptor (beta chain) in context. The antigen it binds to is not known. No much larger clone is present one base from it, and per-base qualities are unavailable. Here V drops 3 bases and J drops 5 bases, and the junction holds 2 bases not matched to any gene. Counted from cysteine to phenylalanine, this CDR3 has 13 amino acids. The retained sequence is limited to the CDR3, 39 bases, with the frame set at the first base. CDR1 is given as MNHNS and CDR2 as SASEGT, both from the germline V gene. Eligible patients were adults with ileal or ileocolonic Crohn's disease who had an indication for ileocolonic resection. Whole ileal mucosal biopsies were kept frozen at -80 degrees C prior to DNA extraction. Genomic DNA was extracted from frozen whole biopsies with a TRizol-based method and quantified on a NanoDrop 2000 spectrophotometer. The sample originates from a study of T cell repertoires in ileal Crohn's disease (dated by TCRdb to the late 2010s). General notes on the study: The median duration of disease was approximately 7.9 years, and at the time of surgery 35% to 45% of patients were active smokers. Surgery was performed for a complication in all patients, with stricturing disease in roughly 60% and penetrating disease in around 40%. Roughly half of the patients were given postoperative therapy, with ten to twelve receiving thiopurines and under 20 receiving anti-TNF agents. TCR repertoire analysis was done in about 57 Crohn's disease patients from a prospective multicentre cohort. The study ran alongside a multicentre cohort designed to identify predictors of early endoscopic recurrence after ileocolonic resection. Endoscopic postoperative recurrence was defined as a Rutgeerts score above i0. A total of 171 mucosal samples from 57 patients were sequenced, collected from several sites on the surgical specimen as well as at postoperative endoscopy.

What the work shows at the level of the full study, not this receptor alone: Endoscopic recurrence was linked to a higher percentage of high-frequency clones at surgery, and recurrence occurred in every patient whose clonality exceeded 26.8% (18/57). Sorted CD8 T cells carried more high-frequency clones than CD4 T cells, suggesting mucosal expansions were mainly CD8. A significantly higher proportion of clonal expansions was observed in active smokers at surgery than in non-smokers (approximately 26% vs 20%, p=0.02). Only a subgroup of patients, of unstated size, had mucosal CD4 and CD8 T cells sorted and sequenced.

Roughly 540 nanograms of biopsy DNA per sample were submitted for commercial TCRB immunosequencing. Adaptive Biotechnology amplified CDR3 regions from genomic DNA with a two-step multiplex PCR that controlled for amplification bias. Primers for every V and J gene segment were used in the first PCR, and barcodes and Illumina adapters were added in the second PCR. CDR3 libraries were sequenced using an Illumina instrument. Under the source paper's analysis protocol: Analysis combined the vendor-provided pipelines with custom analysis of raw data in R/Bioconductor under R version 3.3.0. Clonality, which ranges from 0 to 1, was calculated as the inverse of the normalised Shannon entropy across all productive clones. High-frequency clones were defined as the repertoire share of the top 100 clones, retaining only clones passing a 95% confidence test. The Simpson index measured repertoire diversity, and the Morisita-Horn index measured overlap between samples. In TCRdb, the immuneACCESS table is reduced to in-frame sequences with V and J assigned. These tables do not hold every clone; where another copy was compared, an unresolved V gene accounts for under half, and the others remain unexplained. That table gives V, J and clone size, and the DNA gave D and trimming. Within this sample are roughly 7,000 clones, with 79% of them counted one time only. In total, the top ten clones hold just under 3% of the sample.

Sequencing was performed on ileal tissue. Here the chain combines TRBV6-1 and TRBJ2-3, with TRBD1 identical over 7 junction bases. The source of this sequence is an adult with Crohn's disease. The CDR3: CASSDTGVDTQYF. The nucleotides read TGTGCCAGCAGTGATACAGGGGTAGATACGCAGTATTTT.